This T cell receptor (beta chain) was obtained from a study of OX40 agonist ivuxolimab in advanced cancers. Study-wide background: Patients were treated with intravenous ivuxolimab, dosed at 0.01 to 10 mg/kg and infused every 2 weeks. Patients with prior anti-PD-1, anti-PD-L1 or anti-CTLA-4 therapy were eligible; 35% to 50% had some.

The protocol was immunoSEQ multiplex PCR, while the TCRdb copy is restricted to in-frame clones and leaves out a portion. The sample has 100,000 to 150,000 clones, just under 95% seen once. The sequenced sample was CD4+ or CD8+ T cells sorted from blood, obtained in a trial of the OX40 agonist ivuxolimab. This sequence originates from an adult with an advanced solid tumor such as melanoma, head and neck, liver or kidney cancer.

The CDR3 spells CASSLGMNEQYF. The CDR3 region has the DNA TGCGCCAGCAGCTTGGGGATGAACGAGCAGTACTTC. This rearrangement joins TRBV5-1 to TRBJ2-7; no firm D call. The CDR3 length is 12 residues. Between the trimmed V and J ends, which lost 0 bases and 5 bases, there was a span of 6 bases. Germline loops: CDR1 SGHRS, CDR2 YFSETQ.